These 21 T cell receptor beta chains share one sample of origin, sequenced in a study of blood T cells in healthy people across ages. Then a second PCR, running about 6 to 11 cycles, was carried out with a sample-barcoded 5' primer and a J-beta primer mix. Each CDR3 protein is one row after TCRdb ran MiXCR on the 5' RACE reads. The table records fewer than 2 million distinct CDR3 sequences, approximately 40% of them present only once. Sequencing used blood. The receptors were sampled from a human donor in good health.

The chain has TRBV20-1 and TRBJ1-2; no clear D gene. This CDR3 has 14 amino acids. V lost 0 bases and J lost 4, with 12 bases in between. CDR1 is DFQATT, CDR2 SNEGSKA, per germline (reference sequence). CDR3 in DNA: TGCAGTGCTAGAGAATCGGGCCGATCCTATGGCTACACCTTC. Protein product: CSARESGRSYGYTF.

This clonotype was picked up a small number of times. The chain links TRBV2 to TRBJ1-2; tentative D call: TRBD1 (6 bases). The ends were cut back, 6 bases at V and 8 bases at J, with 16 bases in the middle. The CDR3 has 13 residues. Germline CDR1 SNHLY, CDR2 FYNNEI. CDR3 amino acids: CASSEQGIEGYTF. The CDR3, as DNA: TGTGCCAGCAGCGAACAGGGAATTGAGGGCTACACCTTC.

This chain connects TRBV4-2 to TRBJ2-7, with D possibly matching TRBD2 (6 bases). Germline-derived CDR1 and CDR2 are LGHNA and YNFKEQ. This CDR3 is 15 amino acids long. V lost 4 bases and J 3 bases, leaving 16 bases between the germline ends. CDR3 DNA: TGTGCCAGCAGCCGCGTCGGGACTGGGGGCTACGAGCAGTACTTC. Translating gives CASSRVGTGGYEQYF.

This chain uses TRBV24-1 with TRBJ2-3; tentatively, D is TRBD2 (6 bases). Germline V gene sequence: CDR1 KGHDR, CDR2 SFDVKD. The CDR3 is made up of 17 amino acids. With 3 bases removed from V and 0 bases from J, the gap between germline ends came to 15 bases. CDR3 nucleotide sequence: TGTGCCACCAGTGATCGAACTAGCAGGGAAAGCACAGATACGCAGTATTTT. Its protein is CATSDRTSRESTDTQYF.

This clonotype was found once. CDR3 DNA sequence: TGTGCCAGCACCTATACCCCCGAAGACTATGGCTACACCTTC. This gives the protein CASTYTPEDYGYTF. The chain links TRBV6-6 to TRBJ1-2; D remains ambiguous. The germline V and J ends were trimmed by 7 bases and 3 bases, with 15 bases remaining between them. The length of the CDR3 is 14 residues. Per germline, CDR1 MNHNY and CDR2 SVGAGI (reference sequence).

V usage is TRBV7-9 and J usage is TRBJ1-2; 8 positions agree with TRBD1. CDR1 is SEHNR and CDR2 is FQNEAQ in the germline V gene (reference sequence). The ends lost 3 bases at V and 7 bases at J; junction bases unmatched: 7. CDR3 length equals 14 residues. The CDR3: CASSLNTGGSGYTF. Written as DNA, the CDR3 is TGTGCCAGCAGCTTGAATACAGGGGGGTCTGGCTACACCTTC.

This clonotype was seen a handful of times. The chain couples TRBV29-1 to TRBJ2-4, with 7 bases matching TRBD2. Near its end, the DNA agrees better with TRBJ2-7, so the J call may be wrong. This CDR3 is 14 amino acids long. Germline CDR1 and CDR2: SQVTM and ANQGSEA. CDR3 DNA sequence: TGCAGCGTTGAGGGAGGGATAGGGGCTAGCGAGCAGTACTTC. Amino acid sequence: CSVEGGIGASEQYF.

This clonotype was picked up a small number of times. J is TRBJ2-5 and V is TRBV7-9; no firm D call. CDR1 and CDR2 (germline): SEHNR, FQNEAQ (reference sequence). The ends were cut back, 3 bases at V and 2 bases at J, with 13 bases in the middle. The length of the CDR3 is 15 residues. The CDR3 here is CASSFYKENQETQYF. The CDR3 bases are TGTGCCAGCAGCTTTTACAAGGAGAATCAAGAGACCCAGTACTTC. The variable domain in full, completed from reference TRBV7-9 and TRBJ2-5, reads DTGVSQNPRHKITKRGQNVTFRCDPISEHNRLYWYRQTLGQGPEFLTYFQNEAQLEKSRLLSDRFSAERPKGSFSTLEIQRTEQGDSAMYLCASSFYKENQETQYFGPGTRLLVL.

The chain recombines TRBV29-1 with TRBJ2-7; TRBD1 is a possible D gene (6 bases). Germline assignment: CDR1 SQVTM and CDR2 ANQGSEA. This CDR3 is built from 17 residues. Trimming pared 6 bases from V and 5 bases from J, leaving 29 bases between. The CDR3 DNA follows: TGCAGCGTGAGCTCCGGGACACCGGCCCGCATGCCTCACGAGCAGTACTTC. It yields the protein CSVSSGTPARMPHEQYF.

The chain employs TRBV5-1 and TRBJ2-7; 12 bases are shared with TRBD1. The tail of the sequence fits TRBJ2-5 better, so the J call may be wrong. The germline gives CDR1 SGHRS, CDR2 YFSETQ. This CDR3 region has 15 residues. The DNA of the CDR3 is TGCGCCAGCAGCTCGGGACAGGGGGCCGGGGAGACCCAGTACTTC. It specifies CASSSGQGAGETQYF.

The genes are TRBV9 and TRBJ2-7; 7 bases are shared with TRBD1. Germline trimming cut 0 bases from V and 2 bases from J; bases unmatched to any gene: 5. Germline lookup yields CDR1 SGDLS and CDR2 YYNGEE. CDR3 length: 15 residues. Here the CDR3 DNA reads TGTGCCAGCAGCGTAGGACAGGGTGGCACCTACGAGCAGTACTTC. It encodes CASSVGQGGTYEQYF.

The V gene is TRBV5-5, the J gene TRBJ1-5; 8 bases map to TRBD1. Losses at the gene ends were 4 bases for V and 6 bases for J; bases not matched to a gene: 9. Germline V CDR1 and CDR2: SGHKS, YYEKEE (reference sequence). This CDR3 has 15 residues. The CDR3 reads CASSMTGVGAQPQHF. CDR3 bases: TGTGCCAGCAGCATGACAGGGGTAGGGGCTCAGCCCCAGCATTTT.

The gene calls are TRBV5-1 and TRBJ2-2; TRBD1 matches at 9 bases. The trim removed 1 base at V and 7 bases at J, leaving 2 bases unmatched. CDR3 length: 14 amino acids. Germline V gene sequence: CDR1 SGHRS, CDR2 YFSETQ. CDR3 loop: CASSLTGGHGELFF. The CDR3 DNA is TGCGCCAGCAGCTTGACAGGGGGCCACGGGGAGCTGTTTTTT.

The CDR3 here is CASRRAYEQYF. The CDR3 region has the DNA TGTGCCAGCAGACGGGCCTACGAGCAGTACTTC. The chain couples TRBV3-1 to TRBJ2-7; D is ambiguous. This CDR3 is 11 amino acids long. Per the germline V gene, CDR1 is LGHDT and CDR2 is YNNKEL (reference sequence). V was trimmed by 6 bases and J by 2 bases, leaving 5 bases between them.

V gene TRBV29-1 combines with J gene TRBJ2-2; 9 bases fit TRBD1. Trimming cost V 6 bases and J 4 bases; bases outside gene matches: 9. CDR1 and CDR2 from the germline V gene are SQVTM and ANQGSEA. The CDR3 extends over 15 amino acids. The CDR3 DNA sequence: TGCAGCGTCTGGACAGGGGAATTCCTCACCGGGGAGCTGTTTTTT. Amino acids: CSVWTGEFLTGELFF.

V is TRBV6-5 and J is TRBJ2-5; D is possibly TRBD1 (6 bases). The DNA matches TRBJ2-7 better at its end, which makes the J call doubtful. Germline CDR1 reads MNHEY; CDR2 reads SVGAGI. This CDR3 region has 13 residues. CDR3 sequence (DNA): TGTGCCAGCACCAAGGGACATGGATACGAGCAGTACTTC. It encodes CASTKGHGYEQYF.

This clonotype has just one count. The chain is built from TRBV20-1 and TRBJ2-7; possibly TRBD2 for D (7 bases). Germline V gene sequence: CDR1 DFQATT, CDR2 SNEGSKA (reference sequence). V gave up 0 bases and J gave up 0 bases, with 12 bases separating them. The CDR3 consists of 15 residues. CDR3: CSAREGGPGSYEQYF. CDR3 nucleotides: TGCAGTGCTAGAGAGGGGGGGCCTGGCTCCTACGAGCAGTACTTC.

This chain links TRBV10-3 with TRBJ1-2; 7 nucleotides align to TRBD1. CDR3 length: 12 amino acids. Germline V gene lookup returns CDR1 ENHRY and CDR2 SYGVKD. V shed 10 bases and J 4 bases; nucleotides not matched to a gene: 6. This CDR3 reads CATRQGGYGYTF. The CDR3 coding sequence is TGTGCCACCCGACAGGGTGGCTATGGCTACACCTTC.

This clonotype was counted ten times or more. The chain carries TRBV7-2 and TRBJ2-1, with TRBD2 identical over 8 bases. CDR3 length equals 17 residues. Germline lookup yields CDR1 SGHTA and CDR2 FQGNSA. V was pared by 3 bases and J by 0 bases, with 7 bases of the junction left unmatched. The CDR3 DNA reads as TGTGCCAGCAGCTTCGGGGGTAGCGGGGTCTCCTACAATGAGCAGTTCTTC. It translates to CASSFGGSGVSYNEQFF.

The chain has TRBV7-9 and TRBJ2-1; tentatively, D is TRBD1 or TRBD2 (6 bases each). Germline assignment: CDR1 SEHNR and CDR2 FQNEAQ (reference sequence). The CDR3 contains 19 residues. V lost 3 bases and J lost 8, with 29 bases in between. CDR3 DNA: TGTGCCAGCAGCTTCCCCCGAGGGGGAGGTGGTAGGCGGGGCGATGAGCAGTTCTTC. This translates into CASSFPRGGGGRRGDEQFF. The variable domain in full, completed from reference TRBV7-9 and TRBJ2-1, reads DTGVSQNPRHKITKRGQNVTFRCDPISEHNRLYWYRQTLGQGPEFLTYFQNEAQLEKSRLLSDRFSAERPKGSFSTLEIQRTEQGDSAMYLCASSFPRGGGGRRGDEQFFGPGTRLTVL.

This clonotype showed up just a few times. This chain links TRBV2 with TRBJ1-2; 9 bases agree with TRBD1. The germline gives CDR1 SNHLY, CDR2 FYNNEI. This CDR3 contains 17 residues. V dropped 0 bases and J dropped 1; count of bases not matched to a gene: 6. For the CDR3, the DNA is TGTGCCAGCAGTGAAGCGCCGGGACAGGGTTATAACTATGGCTACACCTTC. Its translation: CASSEAPGQGYNYGYTF.